This section outlines one TCR beta chain sequence together with its context. Its antigen is not known. This sample is drawn from a study of T cell responses to AZD1222 COVID-19 vaccine. Whole-study context: Pooled together were second doses at about 4 or about 12 weeks. Study-wide results and limits: Baseline serostatus was positive in only a handful of AZD1222 recipients.

The CDR3 extends over 15 amino acids. The germline V gene has CDR1 LGHDT and CDR2 YNNKEL (reference sequence). V lost 2 bases, J lost 6 bases, and 13 bases lay in between. Generated by immunoSEQ multiplex PCR, the TCRdb table keeps only in-frame clones and is missing some. The sample comprises around 160,000 clones, 89% of which are singletons, and 4.5% to 6% rests with the top ten. The chain joins TRBV3-1 (or the pseudogene TRBV3-2) to TRBJ2-2, with a possible D match to TRBD1 (5 bases). This clonotype was sampled from an adult in good health. The starting material was peripheral blood, obtained on day 0 of AZD1222 vaccination. CDR3 loop: CASSQTARVPGELFF. The CDR3 DNA reads as TGTGCCAGCAGCCAAACCGCCAGGGTGCCCGGGGAGCTGTTTTTT.